These 24 T cell receptor beta chains were sequenced from one sample in a study of T-cell reconstitution after alpha-beta-depleted transplantation in children. Construction of the TCRbeta library involved unique molecular identifiers. TCRdb analysed the PCR reads with MiXCR anew, one entry per CDR3 protein. The data hold roughly 100,000 distinct CDR3 sequences, with about 8% observed a single time. The material sequenced was PBMCs from the stem cell graft donor, taken from the stem cell graft. The origin of the receptors is a human donor who donated a stem cell graft to a child with congenital amegakaryocytic thrombocytopenia.

This clonotype was recorded many times. The chain couples TRBV20-1 to TRBJ2-1; D remains unclear. Germline V gene sequence: CDR1 DFQATT, CDR2 SNEGSKA (reference sequence). V dropped 0 bases and J dropped 2 bases, with 17 bases sitting between them. The CDR3 has 17 amino acids. The CDR3 loop reads CSARDLAQQSPYNEQFF. For the CDR3, the DNA is TGCAGTGCTAGAGATCTGGCTCAACAGTCCCCCTACAATGAGCAGTTCTTC.

This clonotype came up many times. The genes are TRBV3-1 and TRBJ1-5; no clear D gene. V gave up 4 bases and J gave up 2 bases, with 9 bases separating them. The CDR3 has 14 amino acids. Germline V gives CDR1 LGHDT, CDR2 YNNKEL (reference sequence). The CDR3 protein is CASSPNTGNQPQHF. The DNA of the CDR3 is TGTGCCAGCAGCCCCAATACGGGCAATCAGCCCCAGCATTTT.

The sample holds many counts of this clonotype. This chain uses TRBV2 with TRBJ1-1; 8 nucleotides align to TRBD1. The V gene end was trimmed by 7 bases and the J gene end by 5 bases; junction bases not matched to a gene: 12. The CDR3 covers 15 residues. Germline V gives CDR1 SNHLY, CDR2 FYNNEI. The CDR3 region has the DNA TGTGCCAGCACCCAAGACGGACAGGGTTTGACTGAAGCTTTCTTT. It is translated as CASTQDGQGLTEAFF.

This clonotype appeared many times. The chain joins TRBV7-3 to TRBJ2-1; 9 bases fit TRBD2. V was clipped by 5 bases and J by 6 bases; unmatched bases: 8. Germline V gene sequence: CDR1 SGHTA, CDR2 FQGTGA. This CDR3 is 15 amino acids long. DNA for the CDR3: TGTGCCAGCAGCCCGTTAGCGGGAGTGGTCAATGAGCAGTTCTTC. It codes for CASSPLAGVVNEQFF.

This clonotype was seen at least ten times. The chain combines TRBV20-1 with TRBJ2-1; the match to TRBD2 covers 8 bases. CDR3 length: 14 residues. CDR1 is DFQATT, CDR2 SNEGSKA, per germline (reference sequence). V was clipped by 0 bases and J by 10 bases; unmatched bases: 8. This CDR3 is CSARDHGGAWEQFF. Written as DNA, the CDR3 is TGCAGTGCTAGAGATCACGGGGGGGCATGGGAGCAGTTCTTC.

To note about this clonotype: A much larger clone is a single base away; this may be a read error. The chain links TRBV12-3 or TRBV12-4 to TRBJ1-6; D not certain. CDR3 length equals 14 residues. In DNA, the CDR3 is TGTGGCAGCAGTTCCCGACCCCGTCCGGAGCCCCTCCACTTT. It specifies CGSSSRPRPEPLHF.

This clonotype was observed at least ten times. The chain links TRBV12-3 or TRBV12-4 to TRBJ2-1, with D possibly being TRBD2 (5 bases). With 3 bases removed from V and 9 bases from J, the gap between germline ends came to 18 bases. The CDR3 covers 15 residues. The CDR3 nucleotides read TGTGCCAGCAGTTTTCAGGACCTAGAGGGCGGTGAGCAGTTCTTC. It specifies CASSFQDLEGGEQFF.

The chain is built from TRBV20-1 and TRBJ2-4, with a weak D call TRBD2 (6 bases). V lost 2 bases and J lost 0, with 11 bases in between. Germline CDR1 and CDR2: DFQATT and SNEGSKA (reference sequence). The CDR3 spans 15 residues. The CDR3 nucleotides are TGCAGTGCTAGATTGCGAGCGGGAGCCAAAAACATTCAGTACTTC. It yields the protein CSARLRAGAKNIQYF.

This clonotype was detected many times. The chain employs TRBV29-1 and TRBJ1-5, with D unclear. Germline V gives CDR1 SQVTM, CDR2 ANQGSEA. The CDR3 is 13 amino acids. V was shortened by 6 bases and J by 3 bases, with 12 bases between the two germline ends. CDR3 sequence (DNA): TGCAGCGTCAGCAGTGAGTACAATCAGCCCCAGCATTTT. This codes for CSVSSEYNQPQHF.

This clonotype came up many times. This rearrangement joins TRBV7-9 to TRBJ2-3, with D possibly being TRBD1 (6 bases). V lost 1 base and J lost 2, with 10 bases in between. CDR1 SEHNR and CDR2 FQNEAQ come from the germline V gene (reference sequence). The CDR3 contains 15 residues. CDR3 nucleotide sequence: TGTGCCAGCAGCTTAGAGACAGGATTCACAGATACGCAGTATTTT. It codes for CASSLETGFTDTQYF. Filled out from reference TRBV7-9 and TRBJ2-3, the complete variable domain reads DTGVSQNPRHKITKRGQNVTFRCDPISEHNRLYWYRQTLGQGPEFLTYFQNEAQLEKSRLLSDRFSAERPKGSFSTLEIQRTEQGDSAMYLCASSLETGFTDTQYFGPGTRLTVL.

A remark on this clonotype: One junction end disagrees with the germline gene, perhaps due to a read error. This chain joins TRBV12-3 or TRBV12-4 and TRBJ2-6, with TRBD1 matching over 8 bases. There are 19 residues in the CDR3. The CDR3 protein is CASCLALGQGSAGANVLTF. CDR3 sequence (DNA): TGTGCCAGCTGTTTAGCCCTCGGACAGGGAAGCGCTGGGGCCAACGTCCTGACTTTC.

This clonotype was observed at least ten times. This chain uses TRBV20-1 with TRBJ2-1; TRBD2 agrees at 9 bases. J lost 9 bases, V lost 1 base, and 10 bases had no gene match. The CDR3 loop spans 15 amino acids. Germline lookup yields CDR1 DFQATT and CDR2 SNEGSKA (reference sequence). The CDR3, as DNA: TGCAGTGCTAGAGTTCGCGGGAGGGGATATGGTGAGCAGTTCTTC. This encodes CSARVRGRGYGEQFF.

This clonotype was seen at least ten times. The chain joins TRBV10-2 to TRBJ2-3; D not resolved. Germline values: CDR1 WSHSY, CDR2 SAAADI. The V end was cut by 3 bases, the J end by 5 bases, with 6 bases between. The CDR3 is 12 residues long. Here the CDR3 DNA reads TGCGCCAGCAGTGATCCAGGAGATACGCAGTATTTT. It encodes CASSDPGDTQYF.

This clonotype is medium-sized (0.01 to 0.1%) in the sample. The chain employs TRBV27 and TRBJ1-2, with D perhaps TRBD1 (5 bases). V lost 1 base and J 6 bases, leaving 12 bases between the germline ends. The CDR3 is 14 residues long. Per the germline V gene, CDR1 is MNHEY and CDR2 is SMNVEV (reference sequence). CDR3 in DNA: TGTGCCAGCAGTTTATTTGACGGGGGGGATGGCTACACCTTC. Amino acid sequence: CASSLFDGGDGYTF.

This clonotype came up many times. The chain has TRBV5-1 and TRBJ2-2; D remains ambiguous. V lost 2 bases and J 0 bases, leaving 11 bases between the germline ends. The germline V gene has CDR1 SGHRS and CDR2 YFSETQ. CDR3 length: 16 amino acids. For the CDR3, the DNA is TGCGCCAGCAGCTTCAGGACGGCTCCGAACACCGGGGAGCTGTTTTTT. This sequence encodes CASSFRTAPNTGELFF.

This clonotype has ten or more counts. The J gene is TRBJ2-5, the V gene TRBV20-1, with 10 bases matching TRBD2. This CDR3 is built from 14 residues. Germline V gene sequence: CDR1 DFQATT, CDR2 SNEGSKA (reference sequence). The J segment lost 4 bases and the V segment lost 6 bases, leaving 8 bases of the junction unmatched. The CDR3 region is CSAQRGGPVETQYF. CDR3 sequence (DNA): TGCAGTGCACAGCGGGGGGGCCCAGTAGAGACCCAGTACTTC.

This clonotype appeared many times. V is TRBV5-1 and J is TRBJ2-2; 9 positions agree with TRBD1. Looked up from germline, CDR1 is SGHRS and CDR2 is YFSETQ. With V trimmed by 4 bases and J by 2 bases, 3 bases remained unmatched. This CDR3 has 15 residues. CDR3 loop: CASSQGQGNTGELFF. The CDR3 DNA follows: TGCGCCAGCAGCCAGGGACAGGGAAACACCGGGGAGCTGTTTTTT. Full variable domain (rest looked up from reference TRBV5-1 and TRBJ2-2): KAGVTQTPRYLIKTRGQQVTLSCSPISGHRSVSWYQQTPGQGLQFLFEYFSETQRNKGNFPGRFSGRQFSNSRSEMNVSTLELGDSALYLCASSQGQGNTGELFFGEGSRLTVL.

This clonotype was counted ten times or more. The V gene is TRBV6-5, the J gene TRBJ1-6; D is ambiguous. V lost 2 bases and J 5 bases, leaving 10 bases between the germline ends. The CDR3 length is 15 residues. Germline CDR1 is MNHEY and CDR2 is SVGAGI. The CDR3 nucleotides are TGTGCCAGCAGTTACGGCTTGAACGATAATTCACCCCTCCACTTT. Its protein product is CASSYGLNDNSPLHF.

Ten or more counts support this clonotype. CDR3 protein: CASTRTSEITDTQYF. CDR3 nucleotides: TGTGCCAGCACCCGGACTAGCGAGATCACAGATACGCAGTATTTT. The chain has TRBV6-1 and TRBJ2-3, with TRBD2 matching over 9 bases. With 7 bases clipped from V and 2 bases from J, the junction kept 7 bases outside the gene matches. Germline V gives CDR1 MNHNS, CDR2 SASEGT. CDR3 length: 15 residues.

This clonotype was detected many times. This chain joins TRBV6-1 and TRBJ2-7; D unresolved. The germline V gene has CDR1 MNHNS and CDR2 SASEGT. V lost 6 bases to trimming and J lost 0 bases, with 12 bases between them. The CDR3 runs 14 residues. Here the CDR3 reads CASRSGPSSYEQYF. Here the CDR3 DNA reads TGTGCCAGCAGGTCAGGCCCTAGCTCCTACGAGCAGTACTTC.

This clonotype was counted many times. V usage is TRBV20-1 and J usage is TRBJ2-1; D could derive from TRBD1 or TRBD2 (5 bases each). Per the germline V gene, CDR1 is DFQATT and CDR2 is SNEGSKA (reference sequence). This CDR3 is 14 amino acids long. The V end lost 7 bases, the J end lost 6 bases, and 19 bases lay between the germline ends. CDR3 bases: TGCAGTGTGCCGGGGATTTCGAGGGGCAATGAGCAGTTCTTC. It codes for CSVPGISRGNEQFF.

This clonotype was counted a few times. The V gene is TRBV27, the J gene TRBJ1-2; 8 bases align to TRBD1. Trimming cost V 3 bases and J 8 bases; bases outside gene matches: 8. This CDR3 has 14 amino acids. Germline V gives CDR1 MNHEY, CDR2 SMNVEV (reference sequence). CDR3 sequence (DNA): TGTGCCAGCAGTTTTGGGGCAGGGGGCTCAGGCTACACCTTC. It encodes CASSFGAGGSGYTF.

This clonotype was detected many times. This chain joins TRBV5-4 and TRBJ2-4; tentatively, D is TRBD2 (5 bases). The CDR3 runs 15 residues. Looked up from germline, CDR1 is SGHNT and CDR2 is YYREEE (reference sequence). Trimming cost V 4 bases and J 1 base, with 12 bases left between them. CDR3 amino acids: CASSNPGSAKNIQYF. DNA of the CDR3: TGTGCCAGCAGCAACCCTGGGAGTGCCAAAAACATTCAGTACTTC.

This clonotype has at least ten counts. The V gene is TRBV28, the J gene TRBJ1-1, with D hard to call. There are 13 residues in the CDR3. CDR1 is MDHEN, CDR2 SYDVKM, per germline. Trimming shortened V by 3 bases and J by 7 bases, and 12 bases separated the two germline ends. CDR3 coding DNA: TGTGCCAGCAGTTTTTTTTTCTCGGGTGAAGCTTTCTTT. Amino acids: CASSFFFSGEAFF. Full variable domain (remainder filled in from reference TRBV28 and TRBJ1-1): DVKVTQSSRYLVKRTGEKVFLECVQDMDHENMFWYRQDPGLGLRLIYFSYDVKMKEKGDIPEGYSVSREKKERFSLILESASTNQTSMYLCASSFFFSGEAFFGQGTRLTVV.